This T cell receptor (beta chain) stems from a study of OX40 agonist ivuxolimab in advanced cancers. Background for the entire study: Ivuxolimab was a fully human IgG2 agonistic monoclonal antibody targeting the costimulatory receptor OX40 (CD134). Intravenous ivuxolimab was administered to patients every 2 weeks at six dose levels: 0.01, 0.1, 0.3, 1.5, 3 and 10 mg/kg. Peripheral TCRbeta sequencing aimed to test whether ivuxolimab altered TCR sequence diversity and caused clonal T-cell expansion. Patients were allowed to have had prior anti-PD-1, anti-PD-L1 or anti-CTLA-4 therapy, and around 40% of the dose-escalation patients had previously received checkpoint inhibitors. Partial responses were achieved by three dose-escalation patients, of whom one had hepatocellular carcinoma and two had cutaneous melanoma. Of the approximately 50 dose-escalation patients, hepatocellular carcinoma was present in approximately 20, melanoma in approximately 15, renal cell carcinoma in 9 and head and neck cancer in 9. The paper covers the monotherapy dose-escalation part of the phase I ivuxolimab trial, which included N of about 50 patients. The dose-escalation cohort was about 83% male with a mean age of around 64 years, ranging from roughly 20 to 85. Points the paper makes about the study in general: After ivuxolimab, more expanded clones were found on average in CD8+ T cells than in CD4+ T cells. Low levels of normalized T-cell clonal expansion were also seen in some nonresponding patients. At doses of 0.1 to 3.0 mg/kg, clonal expansion of both CD4+ and CD8+ blood T cells was observed from baseline to week 6. The antigen specificity of the peripheral T cells that underwent clonal expansion was not determined. In partial responders in the 0.1-3.0 mg/kg groups, normalized peripheral clonal expansion was found to be among the lowest, especially among CD8+ T cells.

Taken from the germline V gene, the CDR1 and CDR2 loops are MNHNS and SASEGT. V lost 6 bases and J lost 0 bases; the stretch between them is 12 bases long. The CDR3 runs 15 residues from the cysteine to the phenylalanine. Only the CDR3 portion is preserved as DNA: 45 bases, with reading frame beginning at the first base. As for this clone: The antigen it recognizes is unknown. No base qualities exist here, and no much larger clone lies one base off it.

Patients with a history of autoimmune disease or receiving systemic immunosuppression were excluded from the trial. Peripheral blood for TCR sequencing was collected from all dose cohorts at baseline, on cycle 4 day 1, and on cycle 7 day 1. The samples were taken from a phase I, first-in-human, multicenter, open-label dose-escalation trial of ivuxolimab. Adults with locally advanced or metastatic head and neck squamous cell, hepatocellular, melanoma or renal cell carcinoma were enrolled in the trial. Before TCR sequencing, CD4+ and CD8+ T cells were separately sorted from peripheral blood. To sequence the TCRbeta CDR3 region, genomic DNA was isolated from the sorted cells. TCRbeta CDR3 regions were sequenced using the immunoSEQ Assay. The immuneACCESS repertoire file appears here via TCRdb, limited to in-frame rearrangements. These files lack a portion of the clones; in checked studies, under half of the deficit traces to unresolved V genes, and the cause of the others is not known. The sample table contains tens of thousands of clones; only one count was recorded for less than 85% of them. 2.5% to 3.5% of the sample is held by the ten biggest clonotypes.

The sequence came from an adult with an advanced solid tumor such as melanoma, head and neck, liver or kidney cancer. The sequence is built from TRBV6-1 and TRBJ1-5, with no reliable assignment of the D segment. This material consisted of CD4+ or CD8+ T cells sorted from blood, taken in a trial of the OX40 agonist ivuxolimab. CDR3 loop: CASSPTRNSNQPQHF. The DNA reads TGTGCCAGCAGCCCCACACGTAATAGCAATCAGCCCCAGCATTTT.